This T cell receptor (beta chain) was profiled in a study of CD8 T cells in Susac syndrome. cDNA came from approximately 0.5 to 1 ug RNA primed by random hexamers. A multiplex approach, immunoSEQ multiplex PCR, amplified TCR beta CDR3 across 54 Vbeta and 13 Jbeta. TCRdb fed the immunoSEQ multiplex PCR reads into MiXCR, producing one record per CDR3 protein. The sample records about 160,000 distinct CDR3 sequences, approximately 93% being singletons. While CD8+ and CD4+ T cells were isolated negatively, TEMRA cells were enriched by FACS. Trimming shortened V by 5 bases and J by 4 bases, and 14 bases separated the two germline ends. The CDR3 runs 14 residues.

Sequencing used CD4+ T cells from PBMCs. This TCR derives from a human donor with multiple sclerosis. The genes are TRBV12-3 or TRBV12-4 and TRBJ1-1, with D maybe TRBD1 (6 bases). The CDR3 bases are TGTGCCAGCAGTCACAGGGAACGCACCACTGAAGCTTTCTTT. Protein product: CASSHRERTTEAFF.